These 3 T cell receptor beta chains were sequenced from one sample in a study of T cell repertoires in cytomegalovirus infection. One entry per CDR3 protein, called by TCRdb with MiXCR from the reads. Of approximately 170,000 distinct CDR3 sequences listed, roughly a sixth are singletons. The sample taken for sequencing was CD8+ T cells from PBMCs. Every receptor here comes from a human donor in good health (CMV status not recorded). Some clones in this sample may be carry-over from other donors' samples.

This clonotype was detected a few times. This rearrangement joins TRBV7-6 to TRBJ2-3; D remains ambiguous. Trimming cost V 6 bases and J 2 bases, with 18 bases left between them. Germline CDR1 and CDR2: SGHVS and FNYEAQ. The CDR3 has 16 amino acids. The CDR3: CASRPPIDGYTDTQYF. CDR3 sequence (DNA): TGTGCCAGCAGGCCCCCCATTGACGGATACACAGATACGCAGTATTTT.

J is TRBJ2-7 and V is TRBV28, with 7 bases matching TRBD2. J was trimmed by 4 bases and V by 4 bases; bases with no gene match: 10. This CDR3 has 15 amino acids. CDR1 and CDR2 from the germline V gene are MDHEN and SYDVKM. The CDR3 DNA follows: TGTGCCAGCAGTTCAAGACTAGCCCATAGATACGAGCAGTACTTC. Protein sequence: CASSSRLAHRYEQYF.

This clonotype was counted ten times or more. The chain combines TRBV5-1 with TRBJ2-1; unclear D gene. The CDR3 contains 11 residues. Germline V gene sequence: CDR1 SGHRS, CDR2 YFSETQ. V was pared by 2 bases and J by 7 bases, with 4 bases between. CDR3 nucleotides: TGCGCCAGCAGCTTTGGGAATGAGCAGTTCTTC. This sequence encodes CASSFGNEQFF.